The T cell receptor (beta chain) described here comes from a study of T cells after yellow fever vaccination. Germline lookup yields CDR1 MGHRA and CDR2 YSYEKL. V shed 4 bases and J shed 6 bases, with 12 bases lying between them. There are 14 residues in the CDR3. Study findings and constraints: The secondary response showed a weaker magnitude and a faster peak, day 5 versus 15. Abundant bulk-population clonotypes could contaminate the FACS-sorted repertoires.

TCRdb used MiXCR to reprocess the 5' RACE reads, holding one entry per CDR3 protein. Found here are fewer than 350,000 distinct CDR3 sequences, more than 3% of them singletons; the top ten hold less than 25%. The sample holds a few counts of this clonotype. Antigen unknown. The input for sequencing was PBMCs, taken on the day of the yellow fever booster vaccination. V and J are TRBV4-1 and TRBJ1-4, with D perhaps matching TRBD1 (6 bases). This receptor was obtained from a man aged 18 to 35 who received the YFV17D yellow fever vaccine. The CDR3 DNA reads TGCGCCAGCAGCCCTGGACAGACAGATGAAAAACTGTTTTTT. This encodes CASSPGQTDEKLFF.